The sequence of this TCR beta chain was determined in a study of T cell responses to AZD1222 COVID-19 vaccine. Whole-study results and caveats: Breadth and depth of Spike-specific TCRs rose after two AZD1222 doses.

The V gene lost 3 bases and the J gene lost 5 bases, with 7 bases spanning the gap. The CDR3 extends over 12 amino acids. Germline V gene data show CDR1 as LNHDA and CDR2 as SQIVND (reference sequence). This table comes from immunoSEQ multiplex PCR, and its TCRdb copy is limited to in-frame clones, with some not included. The sample lists 110,000 to 150,000 clones; about 93% were seen once. A remark on this clone: The antigen remains undetermined.

The starting material was peripheral blood, obtained on day 0 of AZD1222 vaccination. This TCR was sampled from an adult in good health. The chain is built from TRBV19 and TRBJ1-1, with D uncertain. In DNA form, the CDR3 reads TGTGCCAGTAGTATGGGGATGACTGAAGCTTTCTTT. Amino acid sequence: CASSMGMTEAFF.